This T cell receptor (beta chain) comes out of a study of T cells in Graves' hyperthyroidism and ophthalmopathy. This clonotype was observed a few times. Authors of the study amplified TCR beta CDR3 regions from RNA transcripts. Using the HTBI primer set, a first-round RT-PCR was run on the TCR CDR3. TCRdb reprocessed the multiplex PCR reads via MiXCR and lists one record per CDR3 protein. The sample consists of hundreds of thousands of distinct CDR3 sequences, about 16% of them appearing once. The CDR3 runs 14 residues. CDR1 and CDR2 (germline): SEHNR, FQNEAQ (reference sequence). The junction had 2 bases not matched to a gene; V was cut back by 5 bases and J by 1 base.

Sequenced input: blood. The chain joins TRBV7-9 to TRBJ2-3; 8 nucleotides match TRBD2. The TCR was taken from a woman aged 25-40 years with Graves' hyperthyroidism. In DNA, the CDR3 is TGTGCCAGCAGCACGACTAGCGGCACAGATACGCAGTATTTT. Translating it yields CASSTTSGTDTQYF. Full variable domain (missing parts from reference TRBV7-9 and TRBJ2-3): DTGVSQNPRHKITKRGQNVTFRCDPISEHNRLYWYRQTLGQGPEFLTYFQNEAQLEKSRLLSDRFSAERPKGSFSTLEIQRTEQGDSAMYLCASSTTSGTDTQYFGPGTRLTVL.